Sequencing of this T cell receptor beta chain was carried out in a study of control samples from healthy donors and cancer patients. Germline CDR1 LNHNV, CDR2 YYDKDF (reference sequence). Between the trimmed V and J ends, which lost 1 base and 5 bases, there was a span of 9 bases. This CDR3 has 14 residues. Sequenced by immunoSEQ multiplex PCR; TCRdb stores in-frame clones only, minus some. The repertoire has about 80,000 clones, roughly nine tenths of them found once; the top ten carry 4.5% to 7%. The source of this sequence is a man in his fifties or sixties in good health. The V call is TRBV15, the J call TRBJ1-5, with D possibly being TRBD1 (6 bases). Specimen: blood. The CDR3 is CATSRGDIHQPQHF. CDR3 nucleotides: TGTGCCACCAGCAGAGGGGACATCCATCAGCCCCAGCATTTT. The variable domain in full, with the rest retrieved from reference TRBV15 and TRBJ1-5, is DAMVIQNPRYQVTQFGKPVTLSCSQTLNHNVMYWYQQKSSQAPKLLFHYYDKDFNNEADTPDNFQSRRPNTSFCFLDIRSPGLGDTAMYLCATSRGDIHQPQHFGDGTRLSIL.